A selection of T cell receptor beta chains follows, all from one sample in a study of CD8+CD57+ T cells in acquired aplastic anemia. TCRdb re-called the reads with MiXCR, one entry per CDR3 protein. The sample has about 270,000 distinct CDR3 sequences, about 56% seen once. The sample taken for sequencing was sorted CD4+, CD8+, or CD8+CD57+ T cells (not recorded which) from PBMCs. These receptors were obtained from a human donor with severe aplastic anemia or a healthy control (not recorded which). CDR3s include the opening cysteine and the closing phenylalanine or tryptophan. D genes are given only for firm matches. Rows may omit the clone size; those that give it use once, few, many or a size class.

v_call	j_call	d_call	clone_size	cdr3_aa	cdr3_nt
TRBV12-5	TRBJ1-1	NA	many	CASGYQGNTEAFF	TGTGCTAGTGGTTACCAGGGAAACACTGAAGCTTTCTTT
TRBV15	TRBJ2-1	TRBD1	few	CATSIRTGTNEQFF	TGTGCCACCAGCATAAGGACAGGGACTAATGAGCAGTTCTTC
TRBV25-1	TRBJ1-5	TRBD1	few	CASSEGDRENQPQHF	TGTGCCAGCAGTGAAGGGGACAGGGAAAATCAGCCCCAGCATTTT
TRBV2	TRBJ2-7	NA	once	CASSEVGGTYEQYF	TGTGCCAGCAGTGAGGTAGGAGGAACCTACGAGCAGTATTTC
TRBV14	TRBJ2-5	NA	many	CASSQASGVETQYF	TGTGCCAGCAGCCAAGCCTCGGGGGTAGAGACCCAGTACTTC
TRBV20-1	TRBJ2-3	NA	NA	CSARAAMETSTDTQYF	TGCAGTGCTAGAGCGGCGATGGAGACTAGCACAGATACGCAGTATTTT
TRBV6-6	TRBJ1-4	TRBD1	many	CASSTWAGGNEKLFF	TGTGCCAGCAGTACCTGGGCAGGGGGAAATGAAAAACTGTTTTTT
TRBV11-2	TRBJ1-2	NA	many	CASSGGRGLNYGYTF	TGTGCCAGCAGCGGAGGCAGGGGCCTTAACTATGGCTACACCTTC
TRBV7-9	TRBJ2-7	TRBD2	NA	CASSAQGLAGREQYF	TGTGCCAGCAGCGCACAGGGACTAGCGGGACGGGAGCAGTACTTC
TRBV10-3	TRBJ1-6	TRBD1	NA	CAISGQGRNYSYNSPLHF	TGTGCCATCAGTGGACAGGGCCGAAACTACTCCTATAATTCACCCCTCCACTTT
TRBV9	TRBJ2-1	NA	few	CASSVPRPEQFF	TGTGCCAGCAGCGTACCGAGGCCTGAGCAGTTCTTC
TRBV29-1	TRBJ1-1	NA	NA	CSAQQMNTEAFF	TGCAGCGCACAACAGATGAACACTGAAGCTTTCTTT
TRBV2	TRBJ1-2	NA	few	CASSEGDYGYTF	TGTGCCAGCAGTGAAGGTGACTATGGCTACACCTTC
TRBV24-1	TRBJ1-1	TRBD1	NA	CATTGTGVNTEAFF	TGTGCCACCACCGGGACAGGGGTGAACACTGAAGCTTTCTTT
TRBV2	TRBJ2-7	TRBD1	many	CASSIGQGLYEQYF	TGTGCCAGCAGTATAGGACAGGGCCTCTACGAGCAGTACTTC